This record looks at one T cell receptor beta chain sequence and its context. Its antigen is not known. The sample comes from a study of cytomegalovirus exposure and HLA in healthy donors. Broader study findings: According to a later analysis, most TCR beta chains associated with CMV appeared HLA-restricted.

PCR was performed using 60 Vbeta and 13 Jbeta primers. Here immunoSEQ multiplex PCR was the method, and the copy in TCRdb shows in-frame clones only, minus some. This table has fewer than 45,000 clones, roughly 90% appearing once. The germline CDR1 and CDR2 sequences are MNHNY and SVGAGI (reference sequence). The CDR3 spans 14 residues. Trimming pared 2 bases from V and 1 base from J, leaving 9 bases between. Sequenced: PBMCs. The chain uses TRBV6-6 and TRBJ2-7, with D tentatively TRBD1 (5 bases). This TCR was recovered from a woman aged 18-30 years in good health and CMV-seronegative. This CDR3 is CASSYIDSSYEQYF. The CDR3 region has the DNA TGTGCCAGCAGTTACATAGACAGTTCCTACGAGCAGTACTTC.